This T cell receptor (beta chain) was sequenced in a study of identical twins. There are many counts of this clonotype. Germline V CDR1 and CDR2: SNHLY, FYNNEI. The CDR3 totals 14 residues. V lost 7 bases, J lost 5 bases, and 3 bases stayed unmatched. TCRdb itself ran the 5' RACE reads through MiXCR, one entry per CDR3 protein. The sample includes about 240,000 distinct CDR3 sequences, roughly 13% of them seen just once. These data were likewise used in another study, on yellow fever vaccine responses in identical twins.

The genes are TRBV2 and TRBJ2-1; 12 bases map to TRBD2. The sequence derives from a woman aged 18-30 years in good health. The sample consisted of memory (CD45RO+) T cells sorted from blood. Here the CDR3 DNA reads TGTGCCAGCAACCTAGCGGGGGGGGACAATGAGCAGTTCTTC. Encoded protein: CASNLAGGDNEQFF.